This paragraph covers one TCR beta chain sequence. The sample is drawn from a study of blood T cell repertoires in COVID-19. Overall study context: Collection of acute and convalescent COVID-19 samples took place in the United States, Italy and Spain.

Data came from immunoSEQ multiplex PCR; TCRdb stores just in-frame clones and leaves some out. The table records 130,000 or so clones, almost 80% of them present only once. This receptor was identified in a human donor in a cohort sampled during active COVID-19. Sequencing was done on a sample of peripheral blood.

The CDR3 nucleotides are TGTGCCAGCAGCTTGGGAATGGGTCGGGTTGAGCCCCAGCATTTT. As protein: CASSLGMGRVEPQHF. The rearrangement uses TRBV5-8 and TRBJ1-5, with D unclear. The CDR3 is made up of 15 amino acids. CDR1 SGHTS and CDR2 YDEGEE come from the germline V gene. With 0 bases removed from V and 8 bases from J, the gap between germline ends came to 15 bases. Drawing the rest from reference TRBV5-8 and TRBJ1-5, the complete variable domain is EAGVTQSPTHLIKTRGQQATLRCSPISGHTSVYWYQQALGLGLQFLLWYDEGEERNRGNFPPRFSGRQFPNYSSELNVNALELEDSALYLCASSLGMGRVEPQHFGDGTRLSIL.